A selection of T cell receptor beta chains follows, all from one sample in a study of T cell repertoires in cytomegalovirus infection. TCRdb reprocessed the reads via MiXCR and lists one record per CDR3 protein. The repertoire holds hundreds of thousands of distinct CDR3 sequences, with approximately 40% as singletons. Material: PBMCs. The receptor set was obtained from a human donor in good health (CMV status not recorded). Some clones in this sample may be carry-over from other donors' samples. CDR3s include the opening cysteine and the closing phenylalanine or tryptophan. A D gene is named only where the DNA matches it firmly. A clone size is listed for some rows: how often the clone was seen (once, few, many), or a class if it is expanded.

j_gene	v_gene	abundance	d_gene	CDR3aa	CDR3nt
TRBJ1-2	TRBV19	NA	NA	CASTDLYGYTF	TGTGCCAGTACCGACCTCTATGGCTACACCTTC
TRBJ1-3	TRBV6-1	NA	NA	CASSESAVSSGNTIYF	TGTGCCAGCAGCGAGTCAGCCGTGAGCTCTGGAAACACCATATATTTT
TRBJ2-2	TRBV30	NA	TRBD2	CAGKLAGGVTGELFF	TGTGCCGGTAAACTAGCGGGAGGGGTCACCGGGGAGCTGTTTTTT
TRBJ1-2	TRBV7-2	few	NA	CASSPQTYGYTF	TGTGCCAGCAGCCCGCAGACTTATGGCTACACCTTC
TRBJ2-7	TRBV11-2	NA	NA	CASSISVGYEQYF	TGTGCCAGCAGCATTAGCGTCGGCTACGAGCAGTACTTC
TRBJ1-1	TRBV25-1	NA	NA	CASSFIGGIGVDTEAFF	TGTGCCAGCAGTTTCATAGGGGGGATCGGAGTTGACACTGAAGCTTTCTTT
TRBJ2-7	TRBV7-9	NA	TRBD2	CSSTSTAGGSTREQSF	TGTTCCAGCACCTCCACCGCGGGAGGCTCGACGCGGGAGCAGTCCTTC
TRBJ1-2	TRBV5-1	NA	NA	CASSYDRPGNYCYTF	TGCGCCAGCAGCTACGACCGACCGGGGAACTATTGCTACACCTTC
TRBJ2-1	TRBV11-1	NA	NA	CASSSLRGYNEQCF	TGTGCCAGCAGCTCACTTCGGGGCTACAATGAGCAGTGCTTC
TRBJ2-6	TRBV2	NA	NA	CASSEGLGGANVLTF	TGTGCCAGCAGTGAAGGCTTGGGTGGGGCCAACGTCCTGACTTTC
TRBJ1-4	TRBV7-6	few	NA	CASSTPVTNEKLFF	TGTGCCAGCAGTACCCCGGTGACTAATGAAAAACTGTTTTTT
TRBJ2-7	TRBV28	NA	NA	CASSSSRGGTYEQYF	NA
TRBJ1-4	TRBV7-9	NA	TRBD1	CASSAGQAQSEKLFF	TGTGCCAGCAGCGCCGGACAGGCCCAAAGTGAAAAACTGTTTTTT
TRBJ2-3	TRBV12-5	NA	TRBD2	CASGLVMASGGALTQYF	TGTGCTAGTGGTTTGGTAATGGCTAGCGGGGGGGCACTTACGCAGTATTTT
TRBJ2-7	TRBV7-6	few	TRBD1	CASSWDRGREQYF	TGTGCCAGCAGCTGGGACAGGGGCCGTGAGCAGTACTTC
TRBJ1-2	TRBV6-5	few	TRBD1	CASSYTPGGWSYGYTF	TGTGCCAGCAGTTACACTCCAGGGGGCTGGTCCTATGGCTACACCTTC
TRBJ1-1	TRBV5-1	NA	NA	CASSLDPAGKAFF	TGCGCCAGCAGCTTGGATCCGGCAGGTAAAGCTTTCTTT
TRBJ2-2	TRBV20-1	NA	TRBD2	CSYLAGDTGELFF	TGCAGTTACCTAGCGGGGGACACCGGGGAGCTGTTTTTT
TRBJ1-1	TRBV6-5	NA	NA	CASGGGEGTEAFF	TGTGCCAGCGGGGGGGGGGAGGGCACTGAAGCTTTCTTT
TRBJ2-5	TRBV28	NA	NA	CASSTLEGRETQSF	TGTGCCAGCAGTACCCTCGAGGGACGGGAGACCCAGTCCTTC
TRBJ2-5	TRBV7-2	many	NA	CASSLKKETQYF	TGTGCCAGCAGCTTAAAGAAGGAGACCCAGTACTTC
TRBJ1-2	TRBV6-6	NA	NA	CATPSPVRGGYTF	TGTGCCACCCCTTCGCCAGTTCGCGGGGGCTACACCTTC
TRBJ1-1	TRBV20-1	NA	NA	CSARTGRTEAFF	TGCAGTGCCCGAACCGGGAGAACTGAAGCTTTCTTT
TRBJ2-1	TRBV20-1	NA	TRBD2	CSARRVSGSSYNEQFF	TGCAGTGCTAGAAGAGTGAGCGGGAGCTCCTACAATGAGCAGTTCTTC
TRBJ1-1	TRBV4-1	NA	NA	CASSQDFAGHNTEAFF	TGCGCCAGCAGCCAAGATTTCGCGGGACATAACACTGAAGCTTTCTTT
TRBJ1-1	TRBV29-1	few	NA	CSPGTVEAFF	TGCAGCCCGGGGACCGTTGAAGCTTTCTTT
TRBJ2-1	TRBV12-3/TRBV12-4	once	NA	CASSLWLAWPLNEKLF	TGTGCCAGCAGTTTATGGCTAGCGTGGCCCCTCAATGAGAAGTTATTC
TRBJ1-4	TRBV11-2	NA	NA	CASSLPRPGANEKLFF	TGTGCCAGCAGCTTACCCCGTCCCGGTGCTAATGAAAAACTGTTTTTT
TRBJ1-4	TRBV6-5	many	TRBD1	CASTSKGAGEEKLFF	TGTGCCAGCACCTCTAAGGGGGCGGGTGAGGAAAAACTGTTTTTT
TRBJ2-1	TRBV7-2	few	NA	CASSHKEGPRGYNNEQFF	TGTGCCAGCAGCCATAAGGAGGGGCCACGGGGGTACAATAATGAGCAGTTCTTC
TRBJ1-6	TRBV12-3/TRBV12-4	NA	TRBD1	CASSLMGQGISPLQF	TGTGCCAGCAGTTTGATGGGACAGGGGATTTCACCCCTCCAATTT
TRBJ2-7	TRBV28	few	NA	CASSSGRYEQYF	TGTGCCAGCAGTTCCGGCAGGTACGAGCAGTACTTC
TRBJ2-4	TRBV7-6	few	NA	CASSPRGDKNIQYF	TGTGCCAGCAGCCCCCGCGGCGATAAAAACATTCAGTACTTC
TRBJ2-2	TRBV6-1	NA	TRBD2	CASSEAVSGIGGANTGELFF	TGTGCCAGCAGTGAAGCGGTATCGGGCATCGGGGGGGCGAACACCGGGGAGCTGTTTTTT
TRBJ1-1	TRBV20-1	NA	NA	CSARASRGINTEAFF	TGCAGTGCTAGAGCATCTAGGGGTATTAACACTGAAGCTTTCTTT
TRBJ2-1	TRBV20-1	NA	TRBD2	CSAFTVQRGGGYNEQFF	TGCAGTGCTTTTACCGTTCAGCGGGGGGGCGGATACAATGAGCAGTTCTTC
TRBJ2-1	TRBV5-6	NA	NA	CASSLEGTKWGTRFF	TGTGCCAGCAGCTTGGAAGGGACAAAGTGGGGAACACGGTTCTTC
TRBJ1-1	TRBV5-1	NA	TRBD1	CASVALTGGNTEAFF	TGCGCCAGCGTGGCCCTTACAGGGGGCAACACTGAAGCTTTCTTT
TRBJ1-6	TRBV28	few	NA	CASNELRQTYNSPLHF	TGTGCCAGCAATGAGCTGCGACAGACATATAATTCACCCCTCCACTTT
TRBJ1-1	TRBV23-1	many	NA	CASSRPVTEAFF	TGCGCCAGCTCTCGCCCTGTCACTGAAGCTTTCTTT
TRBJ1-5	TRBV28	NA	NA	CASSKTGSWQPQHF	TGTGCCAGCAGCAAGACAGGATCGTGGCAGCCCCAGCATTTT
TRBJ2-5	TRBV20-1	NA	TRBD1	CSAHPGQAKETQYF	TGCAGTGCTCACCCGGGACAGGCGAAAGAGACCCAGTACTTC
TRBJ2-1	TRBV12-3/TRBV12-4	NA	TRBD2	CASSTSGPLNEQFF	TGTGCCAGCAGTACTAGCGGACCTTTGAATGAGCAGTTCTTC
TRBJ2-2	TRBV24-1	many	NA	CATSDGLGPNGELFF	TGTGCCACCAGTGATGGACTTGGACCTAACGGGGAGCTGTTTTTT
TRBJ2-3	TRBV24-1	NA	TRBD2	CATSDPGLAGVDTQYF	TGTGCCACCAGTGACCCCGGACTAGCGGGGGTGGATACGCAGTATTTT
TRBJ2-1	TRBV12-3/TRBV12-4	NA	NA	CASILTTRHGQDEQFF	TGTGCCAGCATTCTTACCACAAGACACGGACAAGATGAGCAGTTCTTC